Detailed here is one TCR beta chain. Its cognate antigen is unknown. The sample comes from a study of beta chain features in type 1 diabetes. The study, taken as a whole, reports: Moderately but significantly shorter TCRB CDR3s were found in Type 1 diabetes patients in all four CD4+ subsets. Healthy donors had naive, central memory and Treg TCRB repertoires that appeared less similar than those seen among patients.

Sequencing targeted expressed TCRB transcripts, as all isolated RNA had been reverse transcribed. Each sample of naive, central memory or regulatory T cells had, on average, about 3.57 million reads. Profiled with immunoSEQ multiplex PCR; TCRdb holds only in-frame clones, not every one. The table records about 340,000 clones, roughly 8% of them present only once. Germline V CDR1 and CDR2: SGHVS, FNYEAQ. Trimming took off 8 bases at V and 5 bases at J, with 16 bases between the two ends. The CDR3 loop spans 13 amino acids. The receptor's source is a woman between 18 and 29 years old in good health. The sequencing input was central memory CD4+ T cells from blood. The chain links TRBV7-6 to TRBJ2-7; D is perhaps TRBD1 (5 bases). The CDR3 protein is CASGAGMSHEQYF. In DNA form, the CDR3 reads TGTGCCAGCGGGGCAGGGATGAGCCACGAGCAGTACTTC.